The 8 T cell receptor beta chains presented below share a single source sample, sequenced in a study of blood T cell repertoires in COVID-19. Clones were read by immunoSEQ multiplex PCR, and TCRdb kept only the in-frame ones, dropping some. The sample records 90,000 to 130,000 clones, about two thirds being singletons. Sequenced sample: peripheral blood. The origin of the receptors is a woman aged 35 to 49 with acute or convalescent COVID-19.

This clone appeared once. The V gene is TRBV9, the J gene TRBJ2-1, with D possibly matching TRBD1 (5 bases). The CDR3 runs 13 residues. With 3 bases removed from V and 7 bases from J, the gap between germline ends came to 11 bases. Germline V gene data show CDR1 as SGDLS and CDR2 as YYNGEE. The CDR3 is CASSGPGPNEQFF. The DNA of the CDR3 is TGTGCCAGCAGCGGGCCAGGGCCTAATGAGCAGTTCTTC.

There are a few counts of this clone. V is TRBV10-2 and J is TRBJ2-5; 10 nucleotides agree with TRBD2. Per the germline V gene, CDR1 is WSHSY and CDR2 is SAAADI. V shed 7 bases and J 3 bases; nucleotides not matched to a gene: 5. The CDR3 covers 14 residues. The DNA of the CDR3 is TGCGCCAGCACGCTAGCGGGGGTTAAAGAGACCCAGTACTTC. It codes for CASTLAGVKETQYF.

V is TRBV28 and J is TRBJ2-5, with 9 positions matching TRBD1. The V and J ends lost 5 bases and 6 bases, in that order; junction bases with no gene match: 13. CDR3 length equals 16 residues. Germline assignment: CDR1 MDHEN and CDR2 SYDVKM. The CDR3: CASSILPGQGAQTQYF. The CDR3 DNA reads TGTGCCAGCAGTATACTCCCGGGACAGGGAGCACAGACCCAGTACTTC.

This rearrangement joins TRBV18 to TRBJ2-7; TRBD2 matches at 7 bases. The CDR3 contains 14 residues. Looked up from germline, CDR1 is KGHSH and CDR2 is LQKENI. The ends lost 4 bases at V and 5 bases at J; junction bases unmatched: 8. CDR3: CASSRQSGDDEQYF. The CDR3 nucleotides read TGTGCCAGCTCACGCCAGAGCGGGGACGACGAGCAGTACTTC.

V usage is TRBV6-5 and J usage is TRBJ2-7, with TRBD1 matching over 8 bases. This CDR3 spans 15 amino acids. V shed 2 bases, J shed 2 bases, and the junction held 5 bases outside the gene matches. CDR1 and CDR2 (germline): MNHEY, SVGAGI. The CDR3 coding sequence is TGTGCCAGCAGTTACCGGACAGGGAAACCCTACGAGCAGTACTTC. Amino acid sequence: CASSYRTGKPYEQYF.

The chain carries TRBV11-2 and TRBJ2-7, with D perhaps TRBD2 (5 bases). From germline, CDR1 is SGHAT and CDR2 FQNNGV. There are 13 residues in the CDR3. Trimming pared 5 bases from V and 3 bases from J, leaving 11 bases between. In DNA form, the CDR3 reads TGTGCCAGCAGCAGAGACCGGGACTACGAGCAGTACTTC. Its protein product is CASSRDRDYEQYF.

This chain connects TRBV6-5 to TRBJ1-5; D unclear. This CDR3 is 11 amino acids long. V was cut by 8 bases and J by 7 bases, with 9 bases left in between. The germline gives CDR1 MNHEY, CDR2 SVGAGI. CDR3 residues: CASCSIQPQHF. The CDR3 region has the DNA TGTGCCAGCTGCAGTATCCAGCCCCAGCATTTT.

V gene TRBV4-1 combines with J gene TRBJ1-4; no clear D gene. There are 13 residues in the CDR3. The germline gives CDR1 MGHRA, CDR2 YSYEKL. V lost 6 bases to trimming and J lost 4 bases, with 9 bases between them. CDR3 residues: CASRGRNNEKLFF. CDR3 nucleotide sequence: TGCGCCAGCAGGGGCCGAAATAATGAAAAACTGTTTTTT.